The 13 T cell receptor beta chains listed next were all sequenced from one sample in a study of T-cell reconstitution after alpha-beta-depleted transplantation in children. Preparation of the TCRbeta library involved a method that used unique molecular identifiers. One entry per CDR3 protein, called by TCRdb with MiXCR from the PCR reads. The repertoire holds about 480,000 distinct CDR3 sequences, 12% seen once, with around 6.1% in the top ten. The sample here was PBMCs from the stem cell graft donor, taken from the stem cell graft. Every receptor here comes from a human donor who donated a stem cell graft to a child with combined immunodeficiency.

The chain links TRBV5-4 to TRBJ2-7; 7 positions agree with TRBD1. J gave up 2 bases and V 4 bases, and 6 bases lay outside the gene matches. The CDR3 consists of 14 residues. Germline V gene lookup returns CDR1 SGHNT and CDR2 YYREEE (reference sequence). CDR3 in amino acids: CASSNRDSTYEQYF. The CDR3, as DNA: TGTGCCAGCAGCAACCGGGACAGTACCTACGAGCAGTACTTC.

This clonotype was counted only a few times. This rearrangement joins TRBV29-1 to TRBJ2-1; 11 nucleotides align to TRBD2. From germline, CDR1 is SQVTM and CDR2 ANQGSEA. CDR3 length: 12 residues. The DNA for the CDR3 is TGCGGCGGGACTAGCGGCGCCAATGAGCAGTTCTTC. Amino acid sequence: CGGTSGANEQFF.

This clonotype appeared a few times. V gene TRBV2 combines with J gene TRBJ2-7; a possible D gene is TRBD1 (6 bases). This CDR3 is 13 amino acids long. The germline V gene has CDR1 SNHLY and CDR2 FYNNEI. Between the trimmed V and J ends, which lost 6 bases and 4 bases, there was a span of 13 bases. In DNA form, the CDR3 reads TGTGCCAGCAGCCCGGGACACGTATACGAGCAGTACTTC. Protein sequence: CASSPGHVYEQYF. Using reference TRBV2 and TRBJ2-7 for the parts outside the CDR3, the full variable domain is EPEVTQTPSHQVTQMGQEVILRCVPISNHLYFYWYRQILGQKVEFLVSFYNNEISEKSEIFDDQFSVERPDGSNFTLKIRSTKLEDSAMYFCASSPGHVYEQYFGPGTRLTVT.

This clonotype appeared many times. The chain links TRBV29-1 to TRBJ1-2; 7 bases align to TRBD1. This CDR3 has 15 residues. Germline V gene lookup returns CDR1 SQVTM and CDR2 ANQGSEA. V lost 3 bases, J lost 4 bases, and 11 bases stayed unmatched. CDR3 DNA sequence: TGCAGCGTTGAGGAAACAGGGGAAGGGGTCTATGGCTACACCTTC. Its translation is CSVEETGEGVYGYTF.

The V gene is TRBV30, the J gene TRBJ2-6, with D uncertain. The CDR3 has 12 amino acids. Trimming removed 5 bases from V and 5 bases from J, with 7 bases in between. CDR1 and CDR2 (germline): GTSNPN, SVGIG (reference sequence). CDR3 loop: CAWDHWANVLTF. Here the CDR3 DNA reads TGTGCCTGGGACCATTGGGCCAACGTCCTGACTTTC.

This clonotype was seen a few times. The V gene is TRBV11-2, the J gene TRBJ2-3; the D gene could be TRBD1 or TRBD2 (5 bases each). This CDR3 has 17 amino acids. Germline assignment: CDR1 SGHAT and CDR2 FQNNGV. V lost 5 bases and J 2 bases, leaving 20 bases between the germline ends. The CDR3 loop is CASSIGAGRGTTDTQYF. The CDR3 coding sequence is TGTGCCAGCAGCATAGGGGCCGGTCGGGGAACCACAGATACGCAGTATTTT. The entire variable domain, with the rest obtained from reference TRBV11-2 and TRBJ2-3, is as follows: EAGVAQSPRYKIIEKRQSVAFWCNPISGHATLYWYQQILGQGPKLLIQFQNNGVVDDSQLPKDRFSAERLKGVDSTLKIQPAKLEDSAVYLCASSIGAGRGTTDTQYFGPGTRLTVL.

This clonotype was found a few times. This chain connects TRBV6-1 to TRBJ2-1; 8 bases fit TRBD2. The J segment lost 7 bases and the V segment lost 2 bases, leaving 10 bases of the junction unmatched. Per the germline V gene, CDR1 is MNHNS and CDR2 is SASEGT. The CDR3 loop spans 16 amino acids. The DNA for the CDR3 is TGTGCCAGCAGTGAATGGGGGCATGGCGGGGGGAATGAGCAGTTCTTC. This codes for CASSEWGHGGGNEQFF.

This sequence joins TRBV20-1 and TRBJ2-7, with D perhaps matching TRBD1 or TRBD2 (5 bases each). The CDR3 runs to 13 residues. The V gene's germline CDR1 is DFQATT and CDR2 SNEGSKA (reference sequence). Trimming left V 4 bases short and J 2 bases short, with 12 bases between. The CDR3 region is CSATGTRAYEQYF. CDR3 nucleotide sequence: TGCAGTGCTACCGGGACGAGAGCCTACGAGCAGTACTTC.

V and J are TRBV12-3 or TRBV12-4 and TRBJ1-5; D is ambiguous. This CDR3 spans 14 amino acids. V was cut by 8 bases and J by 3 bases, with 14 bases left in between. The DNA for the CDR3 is TGTGCCAGCGGGGTATTCGGTAACAATCAGCCCCAGCATTTT. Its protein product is CASGVFGNNQPQHF.

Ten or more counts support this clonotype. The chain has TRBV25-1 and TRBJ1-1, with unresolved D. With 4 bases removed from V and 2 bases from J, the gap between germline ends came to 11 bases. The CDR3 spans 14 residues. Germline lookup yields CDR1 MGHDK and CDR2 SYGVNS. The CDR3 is CASSAFGLNTEAFF. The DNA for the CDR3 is TGTGCCAGCAGTGCTTTCGGGCTTAACACTGAAGCTTTCTTT.

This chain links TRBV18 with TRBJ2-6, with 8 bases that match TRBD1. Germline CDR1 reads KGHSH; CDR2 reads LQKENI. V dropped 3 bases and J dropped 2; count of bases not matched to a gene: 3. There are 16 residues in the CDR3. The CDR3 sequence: CASSPRQGTGANVLTF. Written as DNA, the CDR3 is TGTGCCAGCTCACCTAGACAGGGGACTGGGGCCAACGTCCTGACTTTC.

The CDR3 region is CASSLGAGAFTDTQYF. CDR3 nucleotide sequence: TGTGCCAGCAGTTTGGGGGCGGGGGCGTTCACAGATACGCAGTATTTT. The chain couples TRBV12-3 or TRBV12-4 to TRBJ2-3; TRBD2 is a possible D gene (7 bases). The CDR3 loop spans 16 amino acids. V lost 3 bases and J lost 2, with 15 bases in between.

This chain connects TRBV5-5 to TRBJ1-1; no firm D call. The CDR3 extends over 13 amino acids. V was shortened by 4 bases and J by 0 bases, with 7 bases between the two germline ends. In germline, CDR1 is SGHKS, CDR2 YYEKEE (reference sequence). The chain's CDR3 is CASSLWLNTEAFF. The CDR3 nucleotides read TGTGCCAGCAGCCTCTGGTTGAACACTGAAGCTTTCTTT.